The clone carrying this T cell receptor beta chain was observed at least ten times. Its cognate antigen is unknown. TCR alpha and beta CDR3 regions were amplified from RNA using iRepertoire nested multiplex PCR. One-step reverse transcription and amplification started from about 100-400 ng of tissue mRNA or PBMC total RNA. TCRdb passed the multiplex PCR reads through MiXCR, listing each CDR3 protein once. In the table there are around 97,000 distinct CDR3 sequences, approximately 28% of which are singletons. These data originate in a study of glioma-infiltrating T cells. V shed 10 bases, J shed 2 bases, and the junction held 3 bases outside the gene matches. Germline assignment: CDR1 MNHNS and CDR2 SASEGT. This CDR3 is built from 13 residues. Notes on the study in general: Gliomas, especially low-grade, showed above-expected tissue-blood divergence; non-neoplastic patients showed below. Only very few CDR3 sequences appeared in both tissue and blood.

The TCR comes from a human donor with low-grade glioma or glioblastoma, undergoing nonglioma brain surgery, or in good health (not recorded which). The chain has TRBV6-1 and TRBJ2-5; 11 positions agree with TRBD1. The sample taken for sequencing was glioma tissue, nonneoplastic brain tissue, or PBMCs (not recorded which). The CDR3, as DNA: TGTGCCACCCGGGACAGGGGGCAAGAGACCCAGTACTTC. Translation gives CATRDRGQETQYF.